A selection of T cell receptor beta chains follows, all from one sample in a study of CD8 T cells in ankylosing spondylitis. One entry per CDR3 protein, called by TCRdb with MiXCR from the 5' RACE reads. The sample records approximately 550,000 distinct CDR3 sequences, more than 9.5% being singletons. Source material: blood, either unsorted or a sorted T cell fraction (not recorded which). Receptor source: a male donor with ankylosing spondylitis. Both conserved end residues are part of each CDR3. D genes are given only for firm matches. Clone size, where shown, is once, few, many, or a class for clones that have expanded.

V gene,clone size,D gene,J gene,CDR3 protein,CDR3 DNA
TRBV7-9,few,TRBD1,TRBJ1-2,CASSPLGQNYGYTF,TGTGCCAGCAGCCCTCTGGGACAGAACTATGGCTACACCTTC
TRBV5-1,many,TRBD1,TRBJ2-7,CASSRGQAISYEQYF,TGCGCCAGCAGCAGGGGACAGGCCATCTCCTACGAGCAGTACTTC
TRBV5-1,NA,TRBD1,TRBJ2-2,CASSANPDRANTGELFF,TGCGCCAGCAGCGCGAATCCTGACAGGGCGAACACCGGGGAGCTGTTTTTT
TRBV5-1,few,NA,TRBJ2-3,CASSLAQGMGTGYTDTQYF,TGCGCCAGCAGCTTGGCCCAGGGAATGGGTACAGGTTACACAGATACGCAGTATTTT
TRBV12-3/TRBV12-4,many,NA,TRBJ2-1,CASSSFGEDNEQFF,TGTGCCAGCAGTTCCTTCGGAGAGGACAATGAGCAGTTCTTC
TRBV11-2,many,TRBD1,TRBJ2-3,CASSLGQGGFAQYF,TGTGCCAGCAGCTTGGGACAGGGGGGCTTCGCGCAGTATTTT
TRBV24-1,NA,NA,TRBJ1-3,CATSDLQKVGAGNTIYF,TGTGCCACCAGTGATTTGCAAAAAGTAGGCGCTGGAAACACCATATATTTT
TRBV6-5,many,NA,TRBJ1-5,CASSYREGQPQHF,TGTGCCAGCAGTTACAGGGAGGGACAGCCCCAGCATTTT
TRBV12-3/TRBV12-4,NA,TRBD1,TRBJ1-1,CASSSGGPLAAFF,TGTGCCAGCAGCTCAGGGGGCCCACTGGCAGCTTTCTTT
TRBV20-1,few,NA,TRBJ1-1,CSATQGHTEAFF,TGCAGTGCTACTCAGGGCCACACTGAAGCTTTCTTT
TRBV5-5,NA,NA,TRBJ1-1,CASSLAEGREAFF,TGTGCCAGCAGCCTGGCCGAGGGCAGGGAAGCTTTCTTT
TRBV12-3/TRBV12-4,NA,NA,TRBJ1-2,CASSLRGDSGYTF,TGTGCCAGCAGTTTACGGGGGGATAGTGGCTACACCTTC
TRBV12-3/TRBV12-4,many,NA,TRBJ2-1,CASRLSNEQFF,TGTGCCAGCAGACTATCTAATGAGCAGTTCTTC
TRBV2,NA,TRBD1,TRBJ1-2,CASMDRADGYTF,TGTGCCAGCATGGACAGGGCGGATGGCTACACCTTC
TRBV12-3/TRBV12-4,few,NA,TRBJ2-5,CASKLPGRVGGTQYF,TGTGCCAGCAAACTTCCGGGACGCGTTGGCGGGACCCAGTACTTC
TRBV29-1,few,NA,TRBJ1-1,CSASQGGGDTEAFF,TGCAGCGCCTCACAGGGAGGTGGGGACACTGAAGCTTTCTTT
TRBV5-1,few,NA,TRBJ1-2,CASSLDRGSWGYTF,TGCGCCAGCAGCTTGGACCGGGGGAGTTGGGGCTACACCTTC
TRBV24-1,NA,NA,TRBJ2-2,CATSGSRGLGELFF,TGTGCCACCAGTGGTTCCAGGGGCTTAGGGGAGCTGTTTTTT
TRBV7-8,few,NA,TRBJ1-3,CASSLRHENTPGNTIYF,TGTGCCAGCAGCCTCCGGCATGAGAACACCCCTGGAAACACCATATATTTT
TRBV5-6,NA,NA,TRBJ2-1,CASSHDRGFYNEQFF,TGTGCCAGCAGCCACGACAGAGGGTTCTACAATGAGCAGTTCTTC
TRBV7-8,few,TRBD1,TRBJ2-2,CASRQGADNTGELFF,TGTGCCAGCAGACAGGGGGCGGACAACACCGGGGAGCTGTTTTTT
TRBV7-2,NA,NA,TRBJ1-6,CASSLDPAGNSPLHF,TGTGCCAGCAGCTTGGACCCGGCGGGGAATTCACCCCTCCACTTT
TRBV7-9,once,TRBD2,TRBJ2-5,CASSFRTSGSRETQYF,TGTGCCAGCAGTTTTCGGACTAGCGGGAGTCGAGAGACCCAGTACTTC
TRBV29-1,few,NA,TRBJ2-5,CSVVPPEETQYF,TGCAGCGTTGTACCCCCGGAAGAGACCCAGTACTTC
TRBV5-1,many,TRBD1,TRBJ1-2,CASSSTGGGYGYTF,TGCGCCAGCAGCTCGACAGGGGGCGGCTATGGCTACACCTTC
TRBV29-1,many,NA,TRBJ2-5,CSVEYTGTETQYF,TGCAGCGTCGAATATACAGGGACGGAGACCCAGTACTTC
TRBV15,many,NA,TRBJ2-7,CATSRDVSGRYEQYF,TGTGCCACCAGCAGAGATGTAAGTGGAAGGTACGAGCAGTACTTC
TRBV5-1,NA,NA,TRBJ2-7,CASSLGGTSDEQYF,TGCGCCAGCAGCTTGGGCGGGACTTCGGATGAGCAGTACTTC
TRBV12-3/TRBV12-4,many,TRBD1,TRBJ1-5,CASSWGDRASPQHF,TGTGCCAGCAGTTGGGGAGACAGGGCATCGCCCCAGCATTTT
TRBV5-1,NA,NA,TRBJ2-5,CASSLEGGRETQYF,TGCGCCAGCAGCCTGGAGGGGGGGAGAGAGACCCAGTACTTC
TRBV5-1,many,NA,TRBJ2-1,CASSLAGDRWEQFF,TGCGCCAGCAGCTTGGCGGGGGATCGATGGGAGCAGTTCTTC
TRBV5-1,many,NA,TRBJ2-7,CASSPGPKGVAYEQYF,TGCGCCAGCAGCCCGGGACCTAAGGGGGTCGCCTACGAGCAGTACTTC
TRBV11-2,NA,TRBD2,TRBJ2-1,CASSLGTSGSSHYSEQFF,TGTGCCAGCAGCCTCGGGACTAGCGGGAGCTCACATTATAGTGAGCAGTTCTTC
TRBV6-5,few,NA,TRBJ1-5,CASSRSGREQPQHF,TGTGCCAGCAGTCGCTCGGGGCGAGAACAGCCCCAGCATTTT
TRBV7-9,NA,NA,TRBJ2-7,CASSSELGEQYF,TGTGCCAGCAGCTCAGAGCTCGGCGAGCAGTACTTC
TRBV20-1,NA,NA,TRBJ1-5,CSARDVGGESNQPQHF,TGCAGTGCTAGAGATGTGGGGGGCGAGAGCAATCAGCCCCAGCATTTT
TRBV24-1,NA,TRBD1,TRBJ2-1,CATSDPGQGEGSSYNEQFF,TGTGCCACCAGTGACCCGGGACAGGGTGAGGGGAGCTCCTACAATGAGCAGTTCTTC
TRBV10-3,few,TRBD1,TRBJ2-7,CAISEGQAAYEQYF,TGTGCCATCAGCGAGGGACAGGCGGCGTACGAGCAGTACTTC
TRBV9,NA,NA,TRBJ2-7,CASSVRSVPYEQYF,TGTGCCAGCAGCGTAAGGAGCGTACCCTACGAGCAGTACTTC
TRBV20-1,few,NA,TRBJ2-1,CSARVGEVYNEQFF,TGCAGTGCTAGAGTAGGGGAGGTTTACAATGAGCAGTTCTTC
TRBV27,NA,NA,TRBJ2-2,CASTEGADTGELFF,TGTGCCAGCACGGAGGGGGCGGACACCGGGGAGCTGTTTTTT
TRBV12-3/TRBV12-4,many,TRBD1,TRBJ1-2,CASSLTDRARYGYTF,TGTGCCAGCAGTCTTACCGACAGGGCCCGCTATGGCTACACCTTC
TRBV5-1,many,TRBD2,TRBJ2-1,CASSLAGTEQFF,TGCGCCAGCAGTTTAGCGGGAACTGAGCAGTTCTTC
TRBV4-1,few,NA,TRBJ2-3,CASSQGPASTDTQYF,TGCGCCAGCAGCCAAGGACCTGCTAGCACAGATACGCAGTATTTT
TRBV29-1,few,NA,TRBJ1-1,CSSLGGNTEAFF,TGCAGCTCTTTAGGGGGGAACACTGAAGCTTTCTTT
TRBV6-2/TRBV6-3,few,TRBD2,TRBJ2-1,CASSSAGGFDNEQFF,TGTGCCAGCAGTTCGGCGGGAGGGTTTGACAATGAGCAGTTCTTC
TRBV2,NA,NA,TRBJ2-1,CASRGGNKQFF,TGTGCCAGCAGGGGAGGCAATAAGCAGTTCTTC